The 8 T cell receptor beta chains below were found in one sample sequenced in a study of blood T cell repertoires in COVID-19. The protocol was immunoSEQ multiplex PCR, while the TCRdb copy is restricted to in-frame clones and leaves out a portion. The repertoire consists of some 250,000 clones, with approximately 86% occurring once and the leading ten covering just under 2%. Material for sequencing was peripheral blood. These receptor sequences come from a man younger than 45 with active or convalescent COVID-19.

This clone came up a few times. V and J are TRBV30 and TRBJ1-2; D uncertain. CDR3 length equals 13 residues. Germline V lookup: CDR1 GTSNPN, CDR2 SVGIG (reference sequence). Trimming left V 2 bases short and J 4 bases short, with 11 bases between. In nucleotides, the CDR3 is TGTGCCTGGAGTTCCACAGAGAGCTATGGCTACACCTTC. Encoded protein: CAWSSTESYGYTF. The full variable domain, rest sourced from reference TRBV30 and TRBJ1-2, is SQTIHQWPATLVQPVGSPLSLECTVEGTSNPNLYWYRQAAGRGLQLLFYSVGIGQISSEVPQNLSASRPQDRQFILSSKKLLLSDSGFYLCAWSSTESYGYTFGSGTRLTVV.

The rearrangement uses TRBV19 and TRBJ1-5, with no clear D. Trimming pared 7 bases from V and 2 bases from J, leaving 9 bases between. There are 13 residues in the CDR3. Germline lookup yields CDR1 LNHDA and CDR2 SQIVND (reference sequence). This CDR3 reads CASNLRGNQPQHF. CDR3 DNA sequence: TGTGCCAGTAACCTCCGGGGCAATCAGCCCCAGCATTTT.

This rearrangement joins TRBV5-1 to TRBJ1-4; maybe TRBD1 (5 bases). V was pared by 0 bases and J by 8 bases, with 17 bases between. Germline CDR1 and CDR2: SGHRS and YFSETQ. The CDR3 is made up of 16 amino acids. CDR3 in amino acids: CASSLAGRMGNEKLFF. Here the CDR3 DNA reads TGCGCCAGCAGCTTGGCAGGGCGTATGGGCAACGAAAAACTGTTTTTT.

The chain joins TRBV5-1 to TRBJ2-1; 9 bases fit TRBD1. The CDR3 is made up of 17 amino acids. V dropped 1 base and J dropped 8; count of bases not matched to a gene: 13. CDR1 is SGHRS, CDR2 YFSETQ, per germline. The CDR3 DNA sequence: TGCGCCAGCAGCTTGTTTGGGGGACAGGGAAGTTATCATGAGCAGTTCTTC. As protein: CASSLFGGQGSYHEQFF.

The rearrangement uses TRBV25-1 and TRBJ1-6; 7 nucleotides agree with TRBD1. CDR3 length: 15 amino acids. Germline V gives CDR1 MGHDK, CDR2 SYGVNS. The J segment lost 10 bases and the V segment lost 0 bases, leaving 6 bases of the junction unmatched. This CDR3 is CASSEYTQGNSPLHF. The CDR3 region has the DNA TGTGCCAGCAGTGAATATACACAGGGGAACTCACCCCTCCACTTT.

The V gene is TRBV9, the J gene TRBJ1-2, with 7 nucleotides matching TRBD1. There are 16 residues in the CDR3. Germline assignment: CDR1 SGDLS and CDR2 YYNGEE. V was clipped by 3 bases and J by 3 bases; unmatched bases: 11. The CDR3 here is CASSGGGDSRYYGYTF. The DNA for the CDR3 is TGTGCCAGCAGCGGCGGGGGGGACAGCCGGTACTATGGCTACACCTTC.

The CDR3 loop reads CASSQGTGGPGTEAFF. The CDR3, as DNA: TGCGCCAGCAGCCAGGGGACAGGGGGCCCGGGCACTGAAGCTTTCTTT. The V gene is TRBV4-3, the J gene TRBJ1-1, with 12 bases identical to TRBD1. From germline, CDR1 is LGHNA and CDR2 YSLEER. Losses at the gene ends were 3 bases for V and 4 bases for J; bases not matched to a gene: 6. CDR3 length equals 16 residues.

The chain combines TRBV10-1 with TRBJ2-1; TRBD2 agrees at 11 bases. V was clipped by 4 bases and J by 1 base; unmatched bases: 9. The length of the CDR3 is 18 residues. The V gene's germline CDR1 is WNHNN and CDR2 SYGVQD (reference sequence). CDR3 nucleotides: TGCGCCAGCAGTGGGGCTAGCGGGGGGTACAATTCCTACAATGAGCAGTTCTTC. This codes for CASSGASGGYNSYNEQFF.